Listed here are 27 T cell receptor beta chains from one sample, sequenced in a study of CD8 T cells in Susac syndrome. Reverse transcription used 0.5 to 1 ug RNA and random hexamers. Using its own MiXCR run on the immunoSEQ multiplex PCR reads, TCRdb lists one record per CDR3 protein. This sample has hundreds of thousands of distinct CDR3 sequences, with about 94% found just once. The specimen sequenced was CD4+ T cells from PBMCs. These receptors were taken from a human donor with multiple sclerosis.

This chain joins TRBV12-3 or TRBV12-4 and TRBJ2-5; D is unresolved. Trimming took off 7 bases at V and 5 bases at J, with 17 bases between the two ends. This CDR3 is built from 14 residues. The CDR3 DNA reads as TGTGCCAGCACCCAACGGAGAAGTGGGGAGACCCAGTACTTC. It specifies CASTQRRSGETQYF.

This chain links TRBV4-1 with TRBJ1-2, with 9 bases that match TRBD1. With V trimmed by 0 bases and J by 4 bases, 9 bases remained unmatched. Germline CDR1 MGHRA, CDR2 YSYEKL. This CDR3 spans 17 amino acids. CDR3 DNA sequence: TGCGCCAGCAGCCAAGATGGGGGAAGACAGGGGGTCTATGGCTACACCTTC. The encoded protein is CASSQDGGRQGVYGYTF.

V is TRBV24-1 and J is TRBJ2-1, with 9 nucleotides matching TRBD1. CDR3 length: 14 amino acids. With V trimmed by 7 bases and J by 6 bases, 6 bases remained unmatched. Germline V CDR1 and CDR2: KGHDR, SFDVKD. The chain's CDR3 is CATSVTGGINEQFF. The CDR3 region has the DNA TGTGCCACCAGCGTGACAGGGGGGATCAATGAGCAGTTCTTC.

The count of this clonotype is one. The V gene is TRBV12-3 or TRBV12-4, the J gene TRBJ2-7; 9 bases are a match to TRBD1. The CDR3 is 16 residues long. Unmatched junction bases numbered 11, after V lost 5 bases and J lost 3 bases. This chain's CDR3 is CASSLGQGPLDYEQYF. CDR3 nucleotide sequence: TGTGCCAGCAGTCTGGGACAGGGCCCACTGGACTACGAGCAGTACTTC.

V is TRBV6-5 and J is TRBJ1-2; D gene uncertain. CDR1 MNHEY and CDR2 SVGAGI come from the germline V gene. The CDR3 is 12 amino acids. Trimming took off 5 bases at V and 5 bases at J, with 9 bases between the two ends. This chain's CDR3 is CASSKNSYGYTF. As DNA, the CDR3 is TGTGCCAGCAGTAAAAACAGTTATGGCTACACCTTC.

This chain uses TRBV7-8 with TRBJ1-5; D is unclear. With 1 base removed from V and 9 bases from J, the gap between germline ends came to 10 bases. The CDR3 loop spans 13 amino acids. Per germline, CDR1 SGHVS and CDR2 FQNEAQ. The CDR3 loop is CASSLDGAGPQHF. The CDR3 region has the DNA TGTGCCAGCAGCTTAGACGGTGCGGGGCCCCAGCATTTT.

The chain links TRBV29-1 to TRBJ2-6; tentatively, D is TRBD1 (5 bases). Germline CDR1 is SQVTM and CDR2 is ANQGSEA. The CDR3 sequence is 15 residues long. Trimming stripped 7 bases from V and 2 bases from J, with 15 bases between. CDR3 loop: CSARVGAAGANVLTF. CDR3 nucleotides: TGCAGCGCCCGGGTAGGGGCAGCTGGGGCCAACGTCCTGACTTTC.

The genes are TRBV6-5 and TRBJ2-5, with a tentative D call TRBD2 (7 bases). The CDR3 covers 13 residues. Germline assignment: CDR1 MNHEY and CDR2 SVGAGI. Trimming left V 10 bases short and J 2 bases short, with 14 bases between. Here the CDR3 reads CATHRGAQETQYF. CDR3 DNA: TGTGCCACTCACCGGGGGGCTCAAGAGACCCAGTACTTC.

J is TRBJ2-4 and V is TRBV2; D is possibly TRBD1 (6 bases). Trimming took 5 bases from V and 0 from J, leaving 11 bases between them. There are 15 residues in the CDR3. Germline CDR1 is SNHLY and CDR2 is FYNNEI. The CDR3 is CASSSDSLAKNIQYF. The CDR3 DNA is TGTGCCAGCAGTTCGGACAGCCTAGCCAAAAACATTCAGTACTTC.

The chain links TRBV4-1 to TRBJ2-5; D may correspond to TRBD1 or TRBD2 (5 bases each). Trimming took 0 bases from V and 5 from J, leaving 16 bases between them. Germline CDR1 and CDR2: MGHRA and YSYEKL. This CDR3 region has 16 residues. CDR3 protein: CASSQDGGRGLETQYF. DNA of the CDR3: TGCGCCAGCAGCCAAGATGGGGGACGCGGTTTGGAGACCCAGTACTTC.

This rearrangement joins TRBV5-1 to TRBJ2-7; 11 positions agree with TRBD2. V was pared by 2 bases and J by 3 bases, with 4 bases of the junction left unmatched. CDR1 SGHRS and CDR2 YFSETQ come from the germline V gene. The CDR3 consists of 15 residues. The CDR3 here is CASSFISGGDYEQYF. The CDR3 region has the DNA TGCGCCAGCAGCTTCATTAGCGGGGGGGACTACGAGCAGTACTTC.

V and J are TRBV12-3 or TRBV12-4 and TRBJ1-1; the D gene is possibly TRBD1 (5 bases). Deletions cut 2 bases from V and 4 bases from J, with 11 bases between. The CDR3 length is 14 residues. The CDR3 DNA follows: TGTGCCAGCAGTTTAAAGGGACGGTTCACTGAAGCTTTCTTT. Protein sequence: CASSLKGRFTEAFF.

This rearrangement joins TRBV6-4 to TRBJ1-5; D gene ambiguous. Trimming pared 5 bases from V and 3 bases from J, leaving 8 bases between. The CDR3 runs to 13 residues. Germline V gene lookup returns CDR1 MRHNA and CDR2 SNTAGT. CDR3 in amino acids: CASSSGVNQPQHF. The CDR3 DNA reads TGTGCCAGCAGTTCCGGGGTCAATCAGCCCCAGCATTTT.

The genes are TRBV5-1 and TRBJ1-6; possible D gene TRBD1, 5 bases. Germline CDR1 and CDR2: SGHRS and YFSETQ. The CDR3 runs to 16 residues. V was trimmed by 7 bases and J by 5 bases, leaving 19 bases between them. This chain's CDR3 is CASGPTGTGNNSPLHF. CDR3 DNA: TGCGCCAGCGGGCCTACCGGGACGGGAAATAATTCACCCCTCCACTTT.

The chain employs TRBV5-4 and TRBJ2-3; D is undetermined. The germline gives CDR1 SGHNT, CDR2 YYREEE (reference sequence). V lost 7 bases and J 5 bases, leaving 5 bases between the germline ends. The CDR3 loop spans 10 amino acids. CDR3 coding DNA: TGTGCCAGCGGGCAAGATACGCAGTATTTT. Translating it yields CASGQDTQYF.

V is TRBV5-1 and J is TRBJ2-4; weak D call: TRBD2 (6 bases). Trimming took off 4 bases at V and 8 bases at J, with 22 bases between the two ends. The germline CDR1 and CDR2 sequences are SGHRS and YFSETQ. The CDR3 spans 16 residues. CDR3 protein: CASSEGRGLGGDIQYF. The DNA of the CDR3 is TGCGCCAGCAGCGAGGGAAGGGGACTCGGAGGTGACATTCAGTACTTC.

The chain recombines TRBV20-1 with TRBJ2-7, with TRBD2 matching 7 bases. The CDR3 totals 15 residues. The V segment lost 1 base and the J segment 1 base; nucleotides outside the gene matches: 7. Germline-derived CDR1 and CDR2 are DFQATT and SNEGSKA (reference sequence). This CDR3 reads CSARGGGVPSYEQYF. CDR3 in DNA: TGCAGTGCTAGAGGGGGAGGGGTCCCTTCCTACGAGCAGTACTTC.

The rearrangement uses TRBV3-1 and TRBJ1-5; a weak D match, TRBD1 (6 bases). V dropped 0 bases and J dropped 4 bases, with 13 bases sitting between them. The CDR3 has 16 amino acids. Per the germline V gene, CDR1 is LGHDT and CDR2 is YNNKEL (reference sequence). The CDR3 region is CASSQDLTGLNQPQHF. The CDR3 coding sequence is TGTGCCAGCAGCCAAGATTTAACAGGGTTAAATCAGCCCCAGCATTTT. The entire variable domain, with the rest obtained from reference TRBV3-1 and TRBJ1-5, is as follows: DTAVSQTPKYLVTQMGNDKSIKCEQNLGHDTMYWYKQDSKKFLKIMFSYNNKELIINETVPNRFSPKSPDKAHLNLHINSLELGDSAVYFCASSQDLTGLNQPQHFGDGTRLSIL.

The chain joins TRBV20-1 to TRBJ2-5; 11 nucleotides align to TRBD2. Germline lookup yields CDR1 DFQATT and CDR2 SNEGSKA (reference sequence). This CDR3 has 15 residues. Trimming at V came to 2 bases and at J to 5 bases, leaving 7 bases not matched to a gene. The CDR3 sequence is CSARRPTSGEETQYF. For the CDR3, the DNA is TGCAGTGCTAGACGACCGACTAGCGGGGAGGAGACCCAGTACTTC.

The V gene is TRBV29-1, the J gene TRBJ1-1; D possibly corresponds to TRBD1 (5 bases). Germline CDR1 SQVTM, CDR2 ANQGSEA. This CDR3 has 14 amino acids. The V end was cut by 6 bases, the J end by 3 bases, with 17 bases between. The CDR3 is CSVTRGGVYTEAFF. CDR3 nucleotides: TGCAGCGTCACCCGGGGGGGTGTATACACTGAAGCTTTCTTT.

The rearrangement joins TRBV12-3 or TRBV12-4 to TRBJ1-6; D gene ambiguous. The CDR3 covers 14 residues. The V gene lost 3 bases and the J gene lost 6 bases, with 9 bases spanning the gap. Written as DNA, the CDR3 is TGTGCCAGCAGTTTCCTGGCCTTTAATTCACCCCTCCACTTT. Its translation is CASSFLAFNSPLHF.

This clonotype has just one count. The chain employs TRBV19 and TRBJ1-5; TRBD1 might be the D (5 bases). Germline CDR1 and CDR2: LNHDA and SQIVND (reference sequence). The CDR3 runs 15 residues. V was shortened by 3 bases and J by 9 bases, with 18 bases between the two germline ends. The CDR3 DNA reads TGTGCCAGTAGTATCCCAAGGGGCCGGTTCTCGCCCCAGCATTTT. Its translation: CASSIPRGRFSPQHF. The full variable domain, with the rest looked up from reference TRBV19 and TRBJ1-5, is DGGITQSPKYLFRKEGQNVTLSCEQNLNHDAMYWYRQDPGQGLRLIYYSQIVNDFQKGDIAEGYSVSREKKESFPLTVTSAQKNPTAFYLCASSIPRGRFSPQHFGDGTRLSIL.

The chain carries TRBV7-9 and TRBJ2-4, with 9 bases lining up with TRBD1. CDR1 is SEHNR, CDR2 FQNEAQ, per germline (reference sequence). The CDR3 runs to 14 residues. V lost 5 bases to trimming and J lost 6 bases; unmatched junction nucleotides: 5. DNA of the CDR3: TGTGCCAGCAGCCCTACAGGGGGCACAAACATTCAGTACTTC. Encoded protein: CASSPTGGTNIQYF.

The CDR3, as DNA: TGTGCCACCAGCAGAGCGCTAGCGGTAGAGACCCAGTACTTC. This sequence encodes CATSRALAVETQYF. The rearrangement uses TRBV15 and TRBJ2-5; 7 bases agree with TRBD2. The CDR3 has 14 residues. Trimming cost V 1 base and J 4 bases; bases outside gene matches: 3. Germline lookup yields CDR1 LNHNV and CDR2 YYDKDF (reference sequence).

This chain uses TRBV20-1 with TRBJ2-1; the D is unclear. The CDR3 spans 14 residues. Germline assignment: CDR1 DFQATT and CDR2 SNEGSKA (reference sequence). Trimming stripped 2 bases from V and 6 bases from J, with 14 bases between. In DNA form, the CDR3 reads TGCAGTGCTAGATCCCCCTTTGGGTCCAATGAGCAGTTCTTC. The encoded protein is CSARSPFGSNEQFF.

The rearrangement joins TRBV7-2 to TRBJ2-1, with TRBD2 identical over 8 bases. Trimming at V came to 5 bases and at J to 6 bases, leaving 6 bases not matched to a gene. The length of the CDR3 is 14 residues. CDR1 is SGHTA and CDR2 is FQGNSA in the germline V gene. CDR3 amino acids: CASSQRGSSNEQFF. CDR3 DNA sequence: TGTGCCAGCAGCCAGCGGGGGAGTAGCAATGAGCAGTTCTTC.

The chain combines TRBV12-3 or TRBV12-4 with TRBJ2-2, with 7 bases aligning to TRBD1. This CDR3 is built from 17 residues. Unmatched junction bases numbered 17, after V lost 6 bases and J lost 7 bases. The CDR3 loop is CASRDPDRLPTGGELFF. The DNA of the CDR3 is TGTGCCAGCAGAGACCCGGACAGGCTCCCGACCGGCGGGGAGCTGTTTTTT.